This record covers a single TCR beta chain. The clone's antigen remains unknown. Per-nucleotide qualities are absent, and no much larger clonotype sits a single base away. The data were obtained in a study of beta chain features in type 1 diabetes (dated by TCRdb to the late 2010s). In the study overall: No differences in mean age, gender distribution, total cell number or subset yield were found between patients and healthy donors. A total of under 120,000,000 sorted cells were examined across all samples, and RNA yield correlated strongly with the number of cells per subset. In the study, TCRB repertoires of sorted circulating CD4+ T cell subsets from recently diagnosed type 1 diabetes patients were compared with those of matched healthy donors. Naive and central memory subsets were obtained from all 30 or so donors, but regulatory and stem cell-like memory subsets were isolated from only 8 patients and roughly eight healthy donors.

Study-level results and caveats: Sequencing cDNA rather than genomic DNA could over-represent highly expressing activated cells, although activation and CD3 levels did not differ between groups. Fewer insertions and more nucleotide deletions at VDJ recombination sites were observed in patients with type 1 diabetes, implying thymic rearrangement abnormalities. Type 1 diabetes patients showed a moderate but significant shortening of TCRB CDR3 length in all four CD4+ subsets. Shorter templates might be favored by PCR, yet because patient and control samples were amplified and corrected together, any such skew would affect both groups equally. HLA sub-analyses involved small numbers of individuals, so any influence of HLA type on TCRB rearrangement remained unresolved. Naive, central memory and regulatory TCRB repertoires appeared to be more alike among patients than among healthy donors.

The High Capacity cDNA Reverse Transcription Kit was used to reverse transcribe all of the isolated RNA, meaning that expressed TCRB transcripts were what got sequenced. Survey-depth immunoSEQ sequencing was performed on stem cell-like memory T cell samples, with an average of roughly 1 million total reads per sample. Sorted cells were lysed in RLT buffer and RNA was extracted with DNase-treated RNeasy Micro or Mini kits, depending on cell number. To prevent cross-contamination, each cell subset was processed individually, whereas patient and healthy donor samples were processed jointly. TCRB sequences were amplified from cDNA with the immunoSEQ multiplex PCR, producing 87-bp fragments spanning the CDR3 region. Amplicons were sequenced on the Illumina HiSeq platform. Regarding the original processing steps: Synthetic template baselines were used to correct PCR bias computationally, reads within Hamming distance 2 were collapsed, and singletons that could not be merged were discarded. Reads were aligned to IMGT to assign V, D and J genes, CDR3 length, and insertions or deletions at six rearrangement sites. Within each subset, clonotype counts were normalized to sorted cell number, and only after that were true diversity and Gini coefficients computed with the tcR R package. The overlap coefficient, calculated on TCRB nucleotide sequences, was used to quantify repertoire sharing. The immuneACCESS repertoire file appears here via TCRdb, limited to in-frame rearrangements. These files lack a portion of the clones; in checked studies, under half of the deficit traces to unresolved V genes, and the cause of the others is not known. D and trimming come from the DNA, and the V and J calls and clone size come from that table. The sample has 35,000 to 50,000 clones on record, roughly 50% of them singletons. 0.2% to 0.3% of the sample is taken by the ten largest.

A single peripheral blood draw of around 120 mL on average was collected from each donor into heparinised tubes. Naive, central memory, regulatory and stem cell-like memory CD4+ T cells were sorted on a BD FACSAria II using a panel including CD45RO, CCR7, CD25, CD127, CD95 and CD27. Every sorted population had a purity above 95%. PBMCs were isolated right away by Lymphoprep density gradient centrifugation and were stained directly, without culture. Samples were stained and sorted in pairs, with one healthy donor and one patient per experiment, so that batch effects were minimized. This sequence was found in a woman in her 30s in good health. The specimen was stem cell memory CD4+ T cells from blood. The sample's cell subset or site, from its label and the paper: stem cell-like memory CD4+ T cells.

CDR3 reads: CASSLVGGDQPQHF. The sequenced DNA is TGTGCCAGCAGCTTAGTGGGGGGGGATCAGCCCCAGCATTTT. The chain couples TRBV7-2 to TRBJ1-5; TRBD1 is perhaps the D gene, given 5 matching bases. V sheds 1 base and J sheds 5 bases, leaving 9 bases between their ends. The CDR3 runs 14 amino acids, cysteine and phenylalanine included. Only the CDR3 region is kept as DNA, spanning 42 bases read in frame from base 1. From a lookup of the germline V gene, CDR1 and CDR2 are SGHTA and FQGNSA.